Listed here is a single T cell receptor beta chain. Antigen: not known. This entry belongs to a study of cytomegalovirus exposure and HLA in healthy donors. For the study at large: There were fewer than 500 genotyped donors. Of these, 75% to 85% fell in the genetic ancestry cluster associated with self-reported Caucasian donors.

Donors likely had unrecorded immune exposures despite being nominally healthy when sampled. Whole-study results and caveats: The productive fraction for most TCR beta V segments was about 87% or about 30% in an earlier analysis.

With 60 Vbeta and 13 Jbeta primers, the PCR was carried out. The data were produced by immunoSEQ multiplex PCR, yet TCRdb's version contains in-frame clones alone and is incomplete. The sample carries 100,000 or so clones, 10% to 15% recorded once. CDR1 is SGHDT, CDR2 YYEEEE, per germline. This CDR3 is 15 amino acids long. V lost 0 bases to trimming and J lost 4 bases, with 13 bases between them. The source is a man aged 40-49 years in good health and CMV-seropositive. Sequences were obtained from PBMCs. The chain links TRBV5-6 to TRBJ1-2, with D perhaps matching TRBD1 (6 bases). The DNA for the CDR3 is TGTGCCAGCAGCTTGGCGCGGGGGACACCCTATGGCTACACCTTC. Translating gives CASSLARGTPYGYTF.